This is a list of T cell receptor beta chains from one sample in a study of Tregs in tolerant kidney transplant recipients. Some clones are missing from TCRdb's copy, which holds only in-frame ones; the method was immunoSEQ multiplex PCR. Of about 64,000 clones in the sample, approximately 89% were seen once. The sample was CD4+ T cells from blood (PBMCs), taken 6 months after the transplant. These receptors were collected from a human patient who received a combined kidney and bone marrow transplant. Some of these T cells may belong to the graft donor. Both conserved end residues are part of each CDR3. D genes are given only for firm matches. Clone size is stated in some rows and not others, as once, few, many or a class when expanded.

TRBJ1-1,TRBV12-1,-,-,CASSYQGQRDREYTEAFF,TGTGCCAGCAGCTACCAAGGACAACGAGACAGGGAATACACTGAAGCTTTCTTT
TRBJ2-1,TRBV5-8,TRBD2,-,CASSLMGLAEEFF,TGTGCCAGCAGCTTGATGGGACTAGCTGAGGAGTTCTTC
TRBJ1-2,TRBV27,-,-,CASSFHGAHPNYGYTF,TGTGCCAGCAGTTTTCATGGGGCTCATCCTAACTATGGCTACACCTTC
TRBJ1-1,TRBV15,TRBD1,-,CATSRVDRPATEAFF,TGTGCCACCAGCAGAGTGGACAGGCCGGCTACTGAAGCTTTCTTT
TRBJ1-2,TRBV19,-,-,CASSIDIGYGYTF,TGTGCCAGTAGTATAGACATCGGTTATGGCTACACCTTC
TRBJ2-1,TRBV25-1,TRBD2,-,CASSEPTGGRGINEQFF,TGTGCCAGCAGTGAACCCACGGGGGGGAGGGGGATCAATGAGCAGTTCTTC
TRBJ2-4,TRBV5-1,TRBD1,-,CASSLKGQGSIQYF,TGCGCCAGCAGCTTGAAGGGACAGGGATCCATTCAGTACTTC
TRBJ2-5,TRBV18,-,-,CASSLPGRGLETQYF,TGTGCCAGCTCTCTGCCCGGCAGGGGCCTAGAGACCCAGTACTTC
TRBJ2-1,TRBV7-7,TRBD2,-,CASSLYAGGVGSYNEQFF,TGTGCCAGCAGCTTATACGCGGGAGGGGTCGGCTCCTACAATGAGCAGTTCTTC
TRBJ1-1,TRBV4-2,TRBD1,-,CASSPPGQSEAFF,TGTGCCAGCAGCCCGCCGGGACAGAGTGAAGCTTTCTTT
TRBJ2-7,TRBV5-1,-,-,CASQRNGGGLPEQYF,TGCGCCAGCCAAAGGAATGGAGGAGGTCTTCCCGAGCAGTACTTC
TRBJ2-1,TRBV9,TRBD2,few,CASNVGSGRGHEQFF,TGTGCCAGCAACGTGGGTAGCGGGAGAGGACATGAGCAGTTCTTC
TRBJ2-7,TRBV4-1,TRBD1,-,CASSYPSGQGNYEQYF,TGCGCCAGCAGCTATCCCTCGGGACAGGGTAATTACGAGCAGTACTTC
TRBJ2-7,TRBV7-2,-,-,CASSLATHSYEQYF,TGTGCCAGCAGCTTAGCAACACACTCCTACGAGCAGTACTTC
TRBJ2-3,TRBV5-4,-,-,CASSLGRGYTDTQYF,TGTGCCAGCAGCTTGGGTCGGGGTTACACAGATACGCAGTATTTT
TRBJ1-6,TRBV5-1,-,-,CASSLTSSDSPLHF,TGCGCCAGCAGCTTGACGAGTTCTGATTCCCCCCTCCACTTT
TRBJ2-1,TRBV5-1,-,-,CASSPGHGVGNEQFF,TGCGCCAGCAGCCCCGGACATGGAGTGGGTAATGAGCAGTTCTTC
TRBJ1-2,TRBV28,-,-,CASSPGRGGYTF,TGTGCCAGCAGTCCCGGACGAGGGGGCTACACCTTC
TRBJ2-6,TRBV10-3,-,-,CAISEAASGGYSGANVLTF,TGTGCCATCAGTGAGGCAGCGTCAGGGGGGTACTCTGGGGCCAACGTCCTGACTTTC
TRBJ2-7,TRBV11-2,TRBD2,-,CASSLALAGVYEQYF,TGTGCCAGCAGCTTAGCGCTAGCGGGGGTTTACGAGCAGTACTTC
TRBJ2-1,TRBV18,TRBD2,-,CASSPGRIAGVGSNEQFF,TGTGCCAGCTCACCAGGGAGAATAGCGGGAGTAGGGTCCAATGAGCAGTTCTTC
TRBJ2-5,TRBV28,TRBD2,-,CASSWTSGGKKETQYF,TGTGCCAGCAGTTGGACTAGCGGGGGGAAAAAAGAGACTCAGTACTTC
TRBJ2-1,TRBV18,TRBD1,-,CASSPWDRPYNEQFF,TGTGCCAGCTCACCGTGGGACAGACCCTACAATGAGCAGTTCTTC
TRBJ2-7,TRBV11-3,-,-,CASSAAYEQYF,TGTGCCAGCAGCGCCGCCTACGAGCAGTACTTC
TRBJ2-1,TRBV9,-,-,CASSVGGPYNEQFF,TGTGCCAGCAGCGTAGGAGGGCCCTACAATGAGCAGTTCTTC
TRBJ1-1,TRBV5-6,-,-,CASSLVPRGTEAFF,TGTGCCAGCAGCTTGGTCCCTCGAGGGACTGAAGCTTTCTTT
TRBJ2-1,TRBV29-1,-,-,CSVEVGSSYNEQFF,TGCAGCGTTGAAGTTGGTAGCTCCTACAATGAGCAGTTCTTC
TRBJ2-7,TRBV27,TRBD2,once,CASRVAGESLEQYF,TGTGCCAGCAGGGTAGCGGGAGAGTCGTTGGAGCAGTACTTC
TRBJ1-6,TRBV7-9,-,-,CASSPFLVGGSPLHF,TGTGCCAGCAGCCCATTCTTAGTGGGGGGTTCACCCCTCCACTTT